The 8 T cell receptor beta chains reported below all come from one sample, sequenced in a study of T cell responses to AZD1222 COVID-19 vaccine. Data came from immunoSEQ multiplex PCR; TCRdb stores just in-frame clones and leaves some out. The table records some 150,000 clones, approximately 90% of them present only once. The starting material was peripheral blood, obtained 28 days after the second AZD1222 dose. All receptors come from an adult who received the AZD1222 COVID-19 vaccine.

This chain joins TRBV29-1 and TRBJ2-1, with 11 bases that match TRBD2. J gave up 0 bases and V 4 bases, and 11 bases lay outside the gene matches. CDR3 length: 18 amino acids. CDR1 SQVTM and CDR2 ANQGSEA come from the germline V gene. The CDR3 DNA sequence: TGCAGCGTTGTCGGGCTAGCGGGGGGCCGAAGCTCCTACAATGAGCAGTTCTTC. It translates to CSVVGLAGGRSSYNEQFF.

This clone has just one count. V is TRBV12-3 or TRBV12-4 and J is TRBJ1-2; a possible D gene is TRBD1 (6 bases). The CDR3 runs 13 residues. The V gene lost 6 bases and the J gene lost 4 bases, with 12 bases spanning the gap. This chain's CDR3 is CASSPRGSYGYTF. CDR3 bases: TGTGCCAGCAGCCCTAGGGGGAGCTATGGCTACACCTTC.

This chain connects TRBV7-9 to TRBJ2-3, with 7 bases matching TRBD2. The CDR3 contains 16 residues. The junction had 9 bases not matched to a gene; V was cut back by 1 base and J by 5 bases. The germline CDR1 and CDR2 sequences are SEHNR and FQNEAQ (reference sequence). For the CDR3, the DNA is TGTGCCAGCAGCTTAGGGGCAGCGGGAAGGGAAGATACGCAGTATTTT. Translated: CASSLGAAGREDTQYF.

The chain is built from TRBV13 and TRBJ2-2; D tentatively fits TRBD1 or TRBD2 (6 bases each). The CDR3 totals 15 residues. Looked up from germline, CDR1 is PRHDT and CDR2 is FYEKMQ (reference sequence). V lost 3 bases to trimming and J lost 5 bases, with 13 bases between them. The CDR3 DNA sequence: TGTGCCAGCAGCTTCTATGGGGGGCAAACCGGGGAGCTGTTTTTT. Translating it yields CASSFYGGQTGELFF.

This clone has just one count. This sequence joins TRBV18 and TRBJ1-2; D may be TRBD1 (6 bases). CDR3 length equals 16 residues. In germline, CDR1 is KGHSH, CDR2 LQKENI. Deletions cut 5 bases from V and 2 bases from J, with 18 bases between. DNA of the CDR3: TGTGCCAGCTCATCTCGGGGGGGGCAGCACAACTATGGCTACACCTTC. Translated: CASSSRGGQHNYGYTF. Combining the CDR3 with reference TRBV18 and TRBJ1-2 gives the whole variable domain NAGVMQNPRHLVRRRGQEARLRCSPMKGHSHVYWYRQLPEEGLKFMVYLQKENIIDESGMPKERFSAEFPKEGPSILRIQQVVRGDSAAYFCASSSRGGQHNYGYTFGSGTRLTVV.

This chain joins TRBV9 and TRBJ1-3; D gene uncertain. Germline V lookup: CDR1 SGDLS, CDR2 YYNGEE. This CDR3 is 15 amino acids long. V was pared by 4 bases and J by 0 bases, with 11 bases between. The CDR3 region has the DNA TGTGCCAGCAGCATTTCCGGGAGCTCTGGAAACACCATATATTTT. It codes for CASSISGSSGNTIYF.

This chain joins TRBV2 and TRBJ1-4; D is uncertain. The CDR3 is made up of 18 amino acids. V gave up 1 base and J gave up 4 bases, with 19 bases separating them. Germline V CDR1 and CDR2: SNHLY, FYNNEI. CDR3 loop: CASSEGSAHLSLNEKLFF. The CDR3 region has the DNA TGTGCCAGCAGTGAAGGGTCAGCCCACCTATCCCTTAATGAAAAACTGTTTTTT.

V usage is TRBV15 and J usage is TRBJ2-1, with D perhaps matching TRBD1 or TRBD2 (5 bases each). V was clipped by 1 base and J by 4 bases, with 17 bases between them. CDR1 LNHNV and CDR2 YYDKDF come from the germline V gene (reference sequence). CDR3 length: 17 amino acids. DNA of the CDR3: TGTGCCACCAGCAGAGTAAGAACGGGACCCCTATACAATGAGCAGTTCTTC. This gives the protein CATSRVRTGPLYNEQFF.